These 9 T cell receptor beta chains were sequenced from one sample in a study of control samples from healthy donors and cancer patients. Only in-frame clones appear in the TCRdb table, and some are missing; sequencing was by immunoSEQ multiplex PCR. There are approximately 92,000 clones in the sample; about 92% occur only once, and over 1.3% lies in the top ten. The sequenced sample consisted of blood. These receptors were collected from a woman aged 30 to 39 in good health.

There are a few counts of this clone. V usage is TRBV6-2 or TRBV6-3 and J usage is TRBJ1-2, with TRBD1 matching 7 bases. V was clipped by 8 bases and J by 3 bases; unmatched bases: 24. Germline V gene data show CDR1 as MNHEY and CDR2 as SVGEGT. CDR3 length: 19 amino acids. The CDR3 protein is CASCPVEILYRGTDYGYTF. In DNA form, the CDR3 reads TGTGCCAGCTGCCCAGTAGAAATATTATACAGGGGCACTGACTATGGCTACACCTTC.

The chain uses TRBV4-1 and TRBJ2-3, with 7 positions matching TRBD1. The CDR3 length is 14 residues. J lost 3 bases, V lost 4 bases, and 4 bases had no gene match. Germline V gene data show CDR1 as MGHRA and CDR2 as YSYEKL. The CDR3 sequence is CASSPTGVTDTQYF. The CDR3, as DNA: TGCGCCAGCAGCCCCACAGGGGTAACAGATACGCAGTATTTT.

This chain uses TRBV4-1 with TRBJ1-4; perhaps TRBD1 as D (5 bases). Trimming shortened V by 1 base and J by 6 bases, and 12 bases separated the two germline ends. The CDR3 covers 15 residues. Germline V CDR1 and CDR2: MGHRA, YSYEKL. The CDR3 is CASSQARTYDEKLFF. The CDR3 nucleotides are TGCGCCAGCAGCCAAGCCCGGACATACGATGAAAAACTGTTTTTT.

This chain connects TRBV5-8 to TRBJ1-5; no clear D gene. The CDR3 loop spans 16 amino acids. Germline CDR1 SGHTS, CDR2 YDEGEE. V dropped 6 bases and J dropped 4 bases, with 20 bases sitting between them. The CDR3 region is CASTSLPLGRNQPQHF. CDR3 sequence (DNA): TGTGCCAGCACCTCCCTCCCCTTGGGCAGAAATCAGCCCCAGCATTTT.

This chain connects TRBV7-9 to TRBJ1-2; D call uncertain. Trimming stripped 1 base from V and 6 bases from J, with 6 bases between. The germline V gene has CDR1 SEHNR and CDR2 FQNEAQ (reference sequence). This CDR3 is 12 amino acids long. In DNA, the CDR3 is TGTGCCAGCAGCTTAGGGGTAGATGGCTACACCTTC. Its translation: CASSLGVDGYTF.

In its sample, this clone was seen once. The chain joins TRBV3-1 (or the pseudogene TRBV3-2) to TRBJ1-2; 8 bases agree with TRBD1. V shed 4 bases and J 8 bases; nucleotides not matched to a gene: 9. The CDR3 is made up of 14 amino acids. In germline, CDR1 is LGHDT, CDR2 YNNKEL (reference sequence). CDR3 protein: CASSPDRVRRGYTF. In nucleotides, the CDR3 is TGTGCCAGCAGCCCGGACAGGGTTCGGAGAGGCTACACCTTC.

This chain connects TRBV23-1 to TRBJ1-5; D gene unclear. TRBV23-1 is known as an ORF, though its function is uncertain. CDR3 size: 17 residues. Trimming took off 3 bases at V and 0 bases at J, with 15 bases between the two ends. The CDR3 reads CASSQGFQGNSNQPQHF. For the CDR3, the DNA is TGCGCCAGCAGTCAGGGGTTTCAAGGGAATAGCAATCAGCCCCAGCATTTT.

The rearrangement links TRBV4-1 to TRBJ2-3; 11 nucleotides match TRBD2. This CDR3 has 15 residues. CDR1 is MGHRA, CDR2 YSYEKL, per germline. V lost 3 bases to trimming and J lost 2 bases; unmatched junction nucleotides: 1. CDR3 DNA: TGCGCCAGCAGCCAGGGACTAGCGGACACAGATACGCAGTATTTT. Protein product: CASSQGLADTDTQYF.

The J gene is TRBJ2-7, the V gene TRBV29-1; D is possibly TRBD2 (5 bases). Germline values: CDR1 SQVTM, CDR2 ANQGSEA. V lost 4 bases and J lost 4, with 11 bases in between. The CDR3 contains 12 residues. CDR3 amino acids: CSVAVGIYEQYF. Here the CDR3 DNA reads TGCAGCGTTGCGGTCGGGATTTACGAGCAGTACTTC.